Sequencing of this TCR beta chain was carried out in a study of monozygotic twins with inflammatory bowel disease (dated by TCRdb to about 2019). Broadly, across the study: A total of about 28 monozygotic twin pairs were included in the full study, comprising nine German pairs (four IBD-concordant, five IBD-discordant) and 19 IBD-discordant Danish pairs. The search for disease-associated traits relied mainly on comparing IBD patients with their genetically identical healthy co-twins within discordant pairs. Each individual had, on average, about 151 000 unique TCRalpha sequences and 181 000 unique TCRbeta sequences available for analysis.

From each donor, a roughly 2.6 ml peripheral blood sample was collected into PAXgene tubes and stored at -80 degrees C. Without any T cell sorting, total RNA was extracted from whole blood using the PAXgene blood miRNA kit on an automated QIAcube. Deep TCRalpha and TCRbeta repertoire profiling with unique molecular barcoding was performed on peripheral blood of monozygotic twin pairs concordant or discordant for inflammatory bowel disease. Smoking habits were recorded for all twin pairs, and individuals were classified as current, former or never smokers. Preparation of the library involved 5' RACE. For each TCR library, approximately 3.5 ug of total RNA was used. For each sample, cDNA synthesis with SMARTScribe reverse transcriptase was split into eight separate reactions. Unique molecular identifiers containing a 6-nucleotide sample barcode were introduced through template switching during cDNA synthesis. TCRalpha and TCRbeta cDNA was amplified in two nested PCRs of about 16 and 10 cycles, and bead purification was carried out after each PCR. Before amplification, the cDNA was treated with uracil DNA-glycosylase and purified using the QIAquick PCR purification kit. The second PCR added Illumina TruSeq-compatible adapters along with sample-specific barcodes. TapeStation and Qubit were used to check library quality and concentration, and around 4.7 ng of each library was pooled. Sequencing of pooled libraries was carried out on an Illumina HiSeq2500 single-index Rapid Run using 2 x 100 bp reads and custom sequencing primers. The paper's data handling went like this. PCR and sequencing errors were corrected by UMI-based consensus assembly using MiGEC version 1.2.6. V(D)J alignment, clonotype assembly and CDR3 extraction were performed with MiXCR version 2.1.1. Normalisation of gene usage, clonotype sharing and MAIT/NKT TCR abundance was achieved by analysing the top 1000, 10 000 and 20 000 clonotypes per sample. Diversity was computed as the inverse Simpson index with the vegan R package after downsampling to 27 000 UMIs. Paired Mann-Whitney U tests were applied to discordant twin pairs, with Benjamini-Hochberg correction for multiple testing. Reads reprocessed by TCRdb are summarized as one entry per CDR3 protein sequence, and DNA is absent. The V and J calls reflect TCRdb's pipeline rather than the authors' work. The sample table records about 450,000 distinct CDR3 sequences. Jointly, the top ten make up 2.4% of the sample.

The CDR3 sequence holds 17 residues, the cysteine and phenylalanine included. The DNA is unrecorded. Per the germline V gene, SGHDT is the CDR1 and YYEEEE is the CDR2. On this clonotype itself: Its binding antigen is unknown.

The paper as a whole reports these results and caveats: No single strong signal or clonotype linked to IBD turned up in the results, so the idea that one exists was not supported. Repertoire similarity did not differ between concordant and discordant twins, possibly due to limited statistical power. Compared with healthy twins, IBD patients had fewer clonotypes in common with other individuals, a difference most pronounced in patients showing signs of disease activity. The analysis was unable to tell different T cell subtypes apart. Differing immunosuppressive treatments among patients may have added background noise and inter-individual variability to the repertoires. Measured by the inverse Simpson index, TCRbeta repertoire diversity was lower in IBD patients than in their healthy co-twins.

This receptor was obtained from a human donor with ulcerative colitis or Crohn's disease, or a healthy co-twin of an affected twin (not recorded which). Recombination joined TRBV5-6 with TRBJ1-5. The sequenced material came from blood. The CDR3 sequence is CASSRRTPVGSNQPQHF.